This is a list of T cell receptor beta chains from one sample in a study of T cell responses to AZD1222 COVID-19 vaccine. Some clones are missing from TCRdb's copy, which holds only in-frame ones; the method was immunoSEQ multiplex PCR. The sample contains 110,000 to 150,000 clones, 85% to 90% of which appear only once. The sample consisted of peripheral blood, taken 28 days after the second AZD1222 dose. Receptors originate from an adult who received the AZD1222 COVID-19 vaccine. Each CDR3 is given with its conserved first and last residue. Each record gives: D gene, J gene, V gene, clone size, CDR3 protein, CDR3 DNA. The D gene is left open where the match is weak. Size tells how often a clone was seen (once, few, many) or the class of an expanded clone, and some rows leave it out.

>.|TRBJ2-6|TRBV24-1|.
CATSVGGGGRANVLTF
TGTGCCACCAGTGTCGGAGGGGGCGGGAGGGCCAACGTCCTGACTTTC
>TRBD1|TRBJ2-7|TRBV28|.
CASRRTGVYEQYF
TGTGCCAGCAGGCGGACAGGGGTCTACGAGCAGTACTTC
>.|TRBJ1-2|TRBV2|.
CASSDLQTTTNYGYTF
TGTGCCAGCAGTGATCTTCAGACGACTACTAACTATGGCTACACCTTC
>.|TRBJ2-2|TRBV10-3|.
CAITKDNSNTGELFF
TGTGCCATCACCAAGGACAACTCGAACACCGGGGAGCTGTTTTTT
>.|TRBJ1-1|TRBV25-1|.
CASSEPSVNTEAFF
TGTGCCAGCAGTGAACCGTCAGTGAACACTGAAGCTTTCTTT
>TRBD2|TRBJ2-3|TRBV24-1|.
CATSDGGVGTQYF
TGTGCCACCAGTGATGGGGGGGTAGGTACGCAGTATTTT
>TRBD1|TRBJ1-5|TRBV2|few
CASTPGQGGRQPQHF
TGTGCCAGCACCCCGGGACAGGGAGGGAGGCAGCCCCAGCATTTT
>TRBD2|TRBJ2-1|TRBV7-9|.
CASSLPGLAGGNEQFF
TGTGCCAGCAGCTTACCGGGACTAGCGGGAGGCAATGAGCAGTTCTTC
>TRBD1|TRBJ1-2|TRBV5-1|.
CASSLKGDRAGYTF
TGCGCCAGCAGCTTGAAGGGGGACAGGGCTGGCTACACCTTC
>.|TRBJ1-1|TRBV13|.
CASSPPLGNTEAFF
TGTGCCAGCAGCCCCCCGCTGGGGAACACTGAAGCTTTCTTT
>.|TRBJ1-3|TRBV7-2|few
CASSLVLGAKFNTIYF
TGTGCCAGCAGCTTAGTGCTGGGGGCGAAATTTAACACCATATATTTT
>.|TRBJ1-1|TRBV24-1|few
CATSVTGTEAFF
TGTGCCACCAGTGTTACAGGCACTGAAGCTTTCTTT
>.|TRBJ1-5|TRBV28|.
CASSFYITGSQPQHF
TGTGCCAGCAGTTTTTATATCACGGGTTCTCAGCCCCAGCATTTT
>.|TRBJ2-5|TRBV19|.
CASRARVRETQYF
TGTGCCAGTAGGGCTAGAGTCCGGGAGACCCAGTACTTC
>TRBD2|TRBJ2-7|TRBV7-3|.
CASSPKLDGGNYEQYF
TGTGCCAGCAGCCCAAAACTGGACGGGGGGAACTACGAGCAGTACTTC
>.|TRBJ2-7|TRBV5-6|.
CASSFGVNSYEQYF
TGTGCCAGCAGCTTCGGCGTCAATTCCTACGAGCAGTACTTC
>.|TRBJ1-2|TRBV10-3|.
CAISVAGGGYTF
TGTGCCATCAGTGTGGCGGGAGGTGGCTACACCTTC
>.|TRBJ2-2|TRBV7-3|.
CASSPGGTVGTGELFF
TGTGCCAGCAGCCCAGGGGGGACGGTAGGAACCGGGGAGCTGTTTTTT
>TRBD1|TRBJ1-1|TRBV28|.
CASSSPGQGARYTEAFF
TGTGCCAGCAGTTCTCCGGGACAGGGGGCTCGGTACACTGAAGCTTTCTTT
>TRBD1|TRBJ2-5|TRBV7-8|.
CASSLLPGQGWETQYF
TGTGCCAGCAGCTTGCTACCGGGACAGGGGTGGGAGACCCAGTACTTC
>.|TRBJ1-1|TRBV5-1|once
CASSLDWVRGSTEAFF
TGCGCCAGCAGCTTGGATTGGGTACGGGGGAGCACTGAAGCTTTCTTT
>.|TRBJ1-3|TRBV2|.
CASSEALYNTIYF
TGTGCCAGCAGTGAAGCCTTATACAACACCATATATTTT
>.|TRBJ1-2|TRBV30|.
CAWRAPLLYGYTF
TGTGCCTGGAGAGCCCCATTACTATATGGCTACACCTTC
>TRBD1|TRBJ1-1|TRBV18|.
CASSPRTGHYEAFF
TGTGCCAGCTCACCGCGGACAGGACACTATGAAGCTTTCTTT
>.|TRBJ2-3|TRBV9|.
CASSVAAGVADTQYF
TGTGCCAGCAGCGTAGCGGCAGGGGTGGCAGATACGCAGTATTTT
>.|TRBJ1-1|TRBV20-1|.
CSANEGSGAFF
TGCAGTGCCAACGAAGGATCGGGTGCTTTCTTT
>TRBD1|TRBJ2-1|TRBV28|.
CASSPQGTGSNNEQFF
TGTGCCAGCAGTCCTCAGGGGACAGGGTCTAACAATGAGCAGTTCTTC
>.|TRBJ1-3|TRBV7-9|.
CASSPSGGNTIYF
TGTGCCAGCAGCCCATCCGGAGGAAACACCATATATTTT
>.|TRBJ2-1|TRBV5-1|.
CASSLGDYNEQFF
TGCGCCAGCAGCTTGGGTGACTACAATGAGCAGTTCTTC
>.|TRBJ2-5|TRBV7-7|.
CASSSPRRRPRPAETQYF
TGTGCTAGCAGCTCTCCCCGCCGGAGGCCAAGGCCCGCAGAGACCCAGTACTTC
>.|TRBJ2-2|TRBV6-2/TRBV6-3|.
CASSYPQGGDTGELFF
TGTGCCAGCAGTTACCCGCAGGGTGGGGACACCGGGGAGCTGTTTTTT
>.|TRBJ2-6|TRBV27|.
CASSSKQRQTGANVLTF
TGTGCCAGCAGTTCTAAGCAACGACAAACTGGGGCCAACGTCCTGACTTTC
>.|TRBJ1-2|TRBV4-2|.
CASSQEVGLDGYTF
TGTGCCAGCAGCCAAGAAGTAGGGTTAGACGGCTACACCTTC
>.|TRBJ1-2|TRBV7-9|.
CASSFPVMGVNYGYTF
TGTGCCAGCAGCTTCCCAGTCATGGGGGTTAACTATGGCTACACCTTC
>TRBD1|TRBJ2-5|TRBV5-6|.
CASRGDRAETQYF
TGTGCCAGCAGGGGGGACAGGGCGGAGACCCAGTACTTC
>.|TRBJ1-3|TRBV6-5|.
CASSYSTATGRNTIYF
TGTGCCAGCAGTTACTCGACGGCAACTGGGCGAAACACCATCTATTTT
>.|TRBJ1-1|TRBV5-6|.
CASSLGAGAAIYTEAFF
TGTGCCAGCAGCTTGGGGGCAGGGGCCGCCATTTACACTGAAGCTTTCTTT
>TRBD2|TRBJ2-4|TRBV7-2|.
CASSLALTSGGALLQYF
TGTGCCAGCAGCTTAGCGCTCACTAGCGGGGGGGCCCTCCTTCAGTACTTC
>.|TRBJ2-7|TRBV11-3|.
CASSLTSSTLEQYF
TGTGCCAGCAGCTTAACTAGCTCGACCCTCGAGCAGTACTTC
>TRBD1|TRBJ1-5|TRBV19|.
CASSRQGSCQPQHF
TGTGCCAGTAGTAGACAGGGGTCGTGTCAGCCCCAGCATTTT
>.|TRBJ2-1|TRBV6-5|.
CASSHNNEQFF
TGTGCCAGCAGTCATAACAATGAGCAGTTCTTC
>.|TRBJ2-3|TRBV12-5|.
CASGLVLGPSDTQYF
TGTGCTAGTGGTTTGGTACTCGGTCCCTCAGATACGCAGTATTTT
>.|TRBJ2-3|TRBV19|.
CASRAGESDTQYF
TGTGCCAGTCGGGCAGGGGAGTCAGATACGCAGTATTTT
>.|TRBJ1-2|TRBV28|.
CASSPRGLYYGYTF
TGTGCCAGCAGCCCCAGGGGTCTTTACTATGGCTACACCTTC
>.|TRBJ2-1|TRBV12-5|.
CASGSGTHYNEQFF
TGTGCTAGTGGTTCTGGGACCCACTACAATGAGCAGTTCTTC
>.|TRBJ2-2|TRBV3-1/TRBV3-2|.
CASSQDSANTGELFF
TGTGCCAGCAGCCAAGATAGCGCGAACACCGGGGAGCTGTTTTTT
>.|TRBJ2-6|TRBV20-1|.
CSAAGANVLTF
TGCAGTGCTGCCGGGGCCAACGTCCTGACTTTC
>TRBD2|TRBJ2-7|TRBV7-8|.
CASSSRTSLPYEQYF
TGTGCCAGCAGCTCGCGGACTAGCCTCCCCTACGAGCAGTACTTC
>.|TRBJ2-7|TRBV4-1|.
CASSQDPPRSSTERYF
TGCGCCAGCAGCCAAGACCCCCCCCGCTCGAGTACCGAGCGGTACTTC
>.|TRBJ1-6|TRBV30|few
CALTGDHNNSPLHF
TGTGCCCTGACGGGGGACCATAACAATTCACCCCTCCACTTT
>.|TRBJ2-5|TRBV30|.
CAWSVQEETQYF
TGTGCCTGGAGTGTACAAGAAGAGACCCAGTACTTC
>.|TRBJ1-5|TRBV30|.
CAWSRGDPSSYSNQPQHF
TGTGCCTGGAGTAGGGGGGACCCCTCCTCGTATAGCAATCAGCCCCAGCATTTT
>.|TRBJ1-6|TRBV4-2|.
CASSHGMDNSPLHF
TGTGCCAGCAGCCACGGGATGGATAATTCACCCCTCCACTTT
>.|TRBJ2-1|TRBV5-1|.
CASSFGGGDEQFF
TGCGCCAGCAGCTTCGGCGGGGGCGATGAGCAGTTCTTC
>.|TRBJ2-7|TRBV19|.
CASSDRTSSYEQYF
TGTGCCAGTAGTGACAGGACGAGCTCCTACGAGCAGTACTTC